Reported below is one T cell receptor (beta chain). The antigen is not known. The source of the sample is a study of cytomegalovirus exposure and HLA in healthy donors. Study in general: Around 190 million T cells yielded about 120 million unique TCR beta sequences, as an earlier analysis found. Some 85 million unique TCRs, all from HLA-typed donors, were included in an early release of the data.

The PCR contained 60 Vbeta and 13 Jbeta primers. In the authors' methods: In a later analysis, of some 80 million unique beta chains, about 12 million appeared in at least two donors. Profiled with immunoSEQ multiplex PCR; TCRdb holds only in-frame clones, not every one. V, J and clone size were drawn from that table, and D and trimming were deduced from the DNA. The sample has roughly 170,000 clones, around 80% seen once; the top ten hold under 5%. V lost 5 bases, J lost 5 bases, and 12 bases lay in between. Germline V gene lookup returns CDR1 SGHTA and CDR2 FQGNSA. This CDR3 spans 13 amino acids. Study-level points and caveats: Clonal expansion, a later analysis showed, was greater in HLA-associated TCR beta chains than in equally common others.

The sample comprised PBMCs. This receptor was identified in a woman in her fifties or sixties in good health and CMV-seropositive. The chain employs TRBV7-2 and TRBJ1-1; possibly TRBD1 for D (5 bases). CDR3 region: CASSLSPGTEAFF. For the CDR3, the DNA is TGTGCCAGCAGCCTCTCCCCAGGGACTGAAGCTTTCTTT.